The rows below give T cell receptor beta chains drawn from one sample of a study of vaccination and CD4 T cells after COVID-19. Their antigen targets remain unknown. TCRdb reprocessed the PCR reads with MiXCR, giving one entry per CDR3 protein. Of 15,000 to 20,000 distinct CDR3 sequences detected, around 50% appear once; the ten largest clones hold around 9.6%. The sequencing here drew on CD4+ T cells from blood, cultured in vitro, taken before SARS-CoV-2 vaccination. The receptors stem from a human donor who had recovered from COVID-19. Each CDR3 is given with its conserved first and last residue. Each record gives: CDR3 DNA, CDR3 protein, D gene, clone size, J gene, V gene. D genes are given only for firm matches. Only part of the rows carry a size: once, few, many, or a class if the clone is expanded.

CDR3 DNA: TGTGCCACCAGCAGAGGCGGGACAGGGACCTACGAGCAGTACTTC
CDR3 protein: CATSRGGTGTYEQYF
D gene: TRBD1
clone size: NA
J gene: TRBJ2-7
V gene: TRBV15

CDR3 DNA: TGTGCCAGTAGTATAGATCTATCTCAGGGGGCGAACGCTTTCTTT
CDR3 protein: CASSIDLSQGANAFF
D gene: TRBD1
clone size: NA
J gene: TRBJ1-1
V gene: TRBV19

CDR3 DNA: TGTGCCAGCAGCTTAGGTGGGACAGTCGAGTCGAACTATGGCTACACCTTC
CDR3 protein: CASSLGGTVESNYGYTF
D gene: TRBD1
clone size: few
J gene: TRBJ1-2
V gene: TRBV7-2

CDR3 DNA: TGTGCCAGCAGTTCCAGGGATAACCAGAACGAGCAGTACTTC
CDR3 protein: CASSSRDNQNEQYF
D gene: NA
clone size: NA
J gene: TRBJ2-7
V gene: TRBV28

CDR3 DNA: TGTGCCAGCAGTGAAAGGAGGGTACTAGCGGGGACCTACGAGCAGTACTTC
CDR3 protein: CASSERRVLAGTYEQYF
D gene: TRBD2
clone size: NA
J gene: TRBJ2-7
V gene: TRBV6-1

CDR3 DNA: TGTGCCAGCAGCTTAAGCCTCAGGGGATTATATGGCTACACCTTC
CDR3 protein: CASSLSLRGLYGYTF
D gene: NA
clone size: NA
J gene: TRBJ1-2
V gene: TRBV7-2

CDR3 DNA: TGTGCCTGGAGTGTACAAGGGATCGGAAATGAGCAGTTCTTC
CDR3 protein: CAWSVQGIGNEQFF
D gene: NA
clone size: NA
J gene: TRBJ2-1
V gene: TRBV30

CDR3 DNA: TGTGCCAGCAGTTTATCATATCGGACTAGCGGGCACAAAAACATTCAGTACTTC
CDR3 protein: CASSLSYRTSGHKNIQYF
D gene: TRBD2
clone size: NA
J gene: TRBJ2-4
V gene: TRBV27

CDR3 DNA: TGCAGTGCTAGAGACCCAGCGGTCGCGAACACCGGGGAGCTGTTTTTT
CDR3 protein: CSARDPAVANTGELFF
D gene: NA
clone size: few
J gene: TRBJ2-2
V gene: TRBV20-1

CDR3 DNA: TGTGCCAGCAGTTTATCGGACAGCTATACGCAGTATTTT
CDR3 protein: CASSLSDSYTQYF
D gene: NA
clone size: NA
J gene: TRBJ2-3
V gene: TRBV27

CDR3 DNA: TGTGCCAGCAGTCCCACCGTTACAGGGGACGAGCAGTACTTC
CDR3 protein: CASSPTVTGDEQYF
D gene: TRBD1
clone size: NA
J gene: TRBJ2-7
V gene: TRBV2

CDR3 DNA: TGCAGTGCTAGTCTAGGGGACAGGATCGATGGCTACACCTTC
CDR3 protein: CSASLGDRIDGYTF
D gene: TRBD1
clone size: NA
J gene: TRBJ1-2
V gene: TRBV20-1

CDR3 DNA: TGTGCCATCAGTGACAGGGGGGAAACAGATACGCAGTATTTT
CDR3 protein: CAISDRGETDTQYF
D gene: NA
clone size: NA
J gene: TRBJ2-3
V gene: TRBV10-3

CDR3 DNA: TGTGCCAGCAGTGCCCCCTGGGACACCGGGGAGCTGTTTTTT
CDR3 protein: CASSAPWDTGELFF
D gene: NA
clone size: NA
J gene: TRBJ2-2
V gene: TRBV27

CDR3 DNA: TGTGCCAGCAGTCCGGAGGCTGTGCAAGAGACCCAGTACTTC
CDR3 protein: CASSPEAVQETQYF
D gene: NA
clone size: once
J gene: TRBJ2-5
V gene: TRBV28

CDR3 DNA: TGTGCCAGCAGTTACCCAGGGGGCGGCACAGATACGCAGTATTTT
CDR3 protein: CASSYPGGGTDTQYF
D gene: TRBD1
clone size: NA
J gene: TRBJ2-3
V gene: TRBV6-2/TRBV6-3

CDR3 DNA: TGTGCCAGCACTCCTATGAGGGGGAGACCGAACACCGGGGAGCTGTTTTTT
CDR3 protein: CASTPMRGRPNTGELFF
D gene: NA
clone size: NA
J gene: TRBJ2-2
V gene: TRBV12-3/TRBV12-4

CDR3 DNA: TGTGCCAGCAGTCTGGGACGGACAGGGGGGAGAATTCAGCCCCAGCATTTT
CDR3 protein: CASSLGRTGGRIQPQHF
D gene: TRBD1
clone size: NA
J gene: TRBJ1-5
V gene: TRBV6-1

CDR3 DNA: TGCAGTGTCAGTGGGCGGGCTTACAATGAGCAGTTCTTC
CDR3 protein: CSVSGRAYNEQFF
D gene: NA
clone size: NA
J gene: TRBJ2-1
V gene: TRBV20-1

CDR3 DNA: TGTGCCAGCAGCTTAGAAGGACTAGCGGGAGAGACCCAGTACTTC
CDR3 protein: CASSLEGLAGETQYF
D gene: TRBD2
clone size: few
J gene: TRBJ2-5
V gene: TRBV11-3

CDR3 DNA: TGTGCCAGCAGTGGCCCAACTGGTGGACAGCTAGCCAAAAACATTCAGTACTTC
CDR3 protein: CASSGPTGGQLAKNIQYF
D gene: NA
clone size: NA
J gene: TRBJ2-4
V gene: TRBV6-1

CDR3 DNA: TGCAGTGCTAGAGTAGACATTCAGTACTTC
CDR3 protein: CSARVDIQYF
D gene: NA
clone size: few
J gene: TRBJ2-4
V gene: TRBV20-1

CDR3 DNA: TGTGCCAGCAAGAACGCGGGAGTAAGGGCCGGGGAGCTGTTTTTT
CDR3 protein: CASKNAGVRAGELFF
D gene: TRBD2
clone size: NA
J gene: TRBJ2-2
V gene: TRBV28

CDR3 DNA: TGTGCCACCAGGCGGACAGAGCACACTGAAGCTTTCTTT
CDR3 protein: CATRRTEHTEAFF
D gene: NA
clone size: NA
J gene: TRBJ1-1
V gene: TRBV24-1

CDR3 DNA: TGTGCCAGCAGTCCACGACAGGGCCGCTCCTACAATGAGCAGTTCTTC
CDR3 protein: CASSPRQGRSYNEQFF
D gene: TRBD1
clone size: NA
J gene: TRBJ2-1
V gene: TRBV28

CDR3 DNA: TGTGCCAGCAGTCAACAGGGTACAAACACTGAAGCTTTCTTT
CDR3 protein: CASSQQGTNTEAFF
D gene: NA
clone size: NA
J gene: TRBJ1-1
V gene: TRBV27

CDR3 DNA: TGCAGTGCTAGAGAGGAAAAACTGTTTTTT
CDR3 protein: CSAREEKLFF
D gene: NA
clone size: NA
J gene: TRBJ1-4
V gene: TRBV20-1

CDR3 DNA: TGTGCCAGCAGTTTTTCGGACTCAACTCACTCCTCACCCCTCCACTTT
CDR3 protein: CASSFSDSTHSSPLHF
D gene: NA
clone size: NA
J gene: TRBJ1-6
V gene: TRBV27

CDR3 DNA: TGCAGTGCTAGAGTCTGGCAGGGGGGAGACACTGAAGCTTTCTTT
CDR3 protein: CSARVWQGGDTEAFF
D gene: TRBD1
clone size: NA
J gene: TRBJ1-1
V gene: TRBV20-1

CDR3 DNA: TGCGCCAGCAGTGAAACCAACCTGGGGTACCAAGAGACCCAGTACTTC
CDR3 protein: CASSETNLGYQETQYF
D gene: NA
clone size: few
J gene: TRBJ2-5
V gene: TRBV10-2

CDR3 DNA: TGCAGTGCTAGAGATGGGGACAGTAACACCGGGGAGCTGTTTTTT
CDR3 protein: CSARDGDSNTGELFF
D gene: TRBD1
clone size: NA
J gene: TRBJ2-2
V gene: TRBV20-1

CDR3 DNA: TGTGCCACCAGCAGAGATGGGCTAGGGACGGAAGTTAACTATGGCTACACCTTC
CDR3 protein: CATSRDGLGTEVNYGYTF
D gene: NA
clone size: few
J gene: TRBJ1-2
V gene: TRBV15

CDR3 DNA: TGTGCCAGCAGTTACCTGGGGGGAGGCGATGGCTACACCTTC
CDR3 protein: CASSYLGGGDGYTF
D gene: NA
clone size: few
J gene: TRBJ1-2
V gene: TRBV6-2/TRBV6-3

CDR3 DNA: TGTGCCAGCAGTTATCCCGGGACAGGGGACGCTTTCTTT
CDR3 protein: CASSYPGTGDAFF
D gene: TRBD1
clone size: NA
J gene: TRBJ1-1
V gene: TRBV6-5